This TCR beta chain appears in the sequencing data of a study of human T cells and chemical hapten exposure. TCRdb re-called the RACE reads through MiXCR, storing one row per CDR3 protein. This table holds tens of thousands of distinct CDR3 sequences, about 8.5% found once. The time point denotes: patch test 2, 6 weeks after DPC sensitization. The treatment: therapeutic diphenylcyclopropenone sensitization with weekly scalp DPC. This clonotype has ten or more counts. The V gene lost 8 bases and the J gene lost 4 bases, with 12 bases spanning the gap. The CDR3 has 13 amino acids. Sequencing was performed on whole blood, taken in connection with sensitization to the hapten diphenylcyclopropenone (DPC). The sequence was collected from a woman aged 45-65 years with alopecia areata. Some clones in this sample may be carry-over from other donors' samples. The chain combines TRBV12-3 or TRBV12-4 with TRBJ2-1, with D unclear. CDR3 region: CASCLNSYNEQFF. The DNA of the CDR3 is TGTGCCAGCTGTCTCAACAGTTACAATGAGCAGTTCTTC.